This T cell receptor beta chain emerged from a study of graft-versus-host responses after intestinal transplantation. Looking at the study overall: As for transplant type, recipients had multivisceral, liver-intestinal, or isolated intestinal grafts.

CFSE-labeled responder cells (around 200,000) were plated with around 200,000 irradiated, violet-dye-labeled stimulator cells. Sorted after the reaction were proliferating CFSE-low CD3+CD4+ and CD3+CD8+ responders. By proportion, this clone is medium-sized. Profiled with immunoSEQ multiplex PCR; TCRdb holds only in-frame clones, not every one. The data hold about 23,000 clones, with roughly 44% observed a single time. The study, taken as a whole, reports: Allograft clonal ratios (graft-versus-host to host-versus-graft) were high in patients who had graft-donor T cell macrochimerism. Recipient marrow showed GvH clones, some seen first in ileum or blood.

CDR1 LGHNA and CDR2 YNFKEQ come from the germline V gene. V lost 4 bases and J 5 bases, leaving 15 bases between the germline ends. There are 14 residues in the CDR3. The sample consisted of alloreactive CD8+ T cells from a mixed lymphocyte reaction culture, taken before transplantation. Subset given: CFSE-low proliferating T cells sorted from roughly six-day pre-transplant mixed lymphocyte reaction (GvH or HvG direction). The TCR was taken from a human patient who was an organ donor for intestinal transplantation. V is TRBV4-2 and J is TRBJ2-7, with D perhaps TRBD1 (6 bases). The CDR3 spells CASSLPLQGHEQYF. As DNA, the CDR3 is TGTGCCAGCAGCCTACCTCTACAGGGCCACGAGCAGTACTTC.